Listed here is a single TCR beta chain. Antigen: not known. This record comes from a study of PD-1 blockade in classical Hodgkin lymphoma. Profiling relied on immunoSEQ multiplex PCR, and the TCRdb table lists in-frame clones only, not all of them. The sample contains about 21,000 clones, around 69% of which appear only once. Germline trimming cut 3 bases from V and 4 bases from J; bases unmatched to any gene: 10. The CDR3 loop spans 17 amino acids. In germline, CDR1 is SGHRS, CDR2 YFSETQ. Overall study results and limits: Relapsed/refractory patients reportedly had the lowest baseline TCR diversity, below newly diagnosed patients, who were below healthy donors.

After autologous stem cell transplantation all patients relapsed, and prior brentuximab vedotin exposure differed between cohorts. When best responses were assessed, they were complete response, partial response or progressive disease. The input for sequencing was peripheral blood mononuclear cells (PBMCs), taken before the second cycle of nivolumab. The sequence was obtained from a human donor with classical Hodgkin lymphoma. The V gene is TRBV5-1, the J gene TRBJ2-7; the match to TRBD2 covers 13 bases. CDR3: CASSSRTSGSYEYEQYF. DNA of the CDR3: TGCGCCAGCAGCTCTAGGACTAGCGGGAGTTATGAGTACGAGCAGTACTTC.